This T cell receptor (beta chain) was retrieved from a study of siplizumab effects on memory and regulatory T cells. J was trimmed by 2 bases and V by 2 bases; bases with no gene match: 6. In germline, CDR1 is MNHEY, CDR2 SVGAGI. This CDR3 is built from 16 residues. Per sample, the assay covered approximately 91,000 TCR templates. The repertoire was sequenced with immunoSEQ multiplex PCR; TCRdb's copy has only in-frame clones and lacks some. The sample shows around 100,000 clones, around 90% of them seen only once. The receptor was derived from a human donor in good health. This sequence joins TRBV6-5 and TRBJ2-1; 7 bases are a match to TRBD2. Sequences were obtained from Tregs sorted from blood. The CDR3 reads CASSYDGLVAYNEQFF. CDR3 DNA: TGTGCCAGCAGTTACGACGGACTAGTCGCCTACAATGAGCAGTTCTTC.